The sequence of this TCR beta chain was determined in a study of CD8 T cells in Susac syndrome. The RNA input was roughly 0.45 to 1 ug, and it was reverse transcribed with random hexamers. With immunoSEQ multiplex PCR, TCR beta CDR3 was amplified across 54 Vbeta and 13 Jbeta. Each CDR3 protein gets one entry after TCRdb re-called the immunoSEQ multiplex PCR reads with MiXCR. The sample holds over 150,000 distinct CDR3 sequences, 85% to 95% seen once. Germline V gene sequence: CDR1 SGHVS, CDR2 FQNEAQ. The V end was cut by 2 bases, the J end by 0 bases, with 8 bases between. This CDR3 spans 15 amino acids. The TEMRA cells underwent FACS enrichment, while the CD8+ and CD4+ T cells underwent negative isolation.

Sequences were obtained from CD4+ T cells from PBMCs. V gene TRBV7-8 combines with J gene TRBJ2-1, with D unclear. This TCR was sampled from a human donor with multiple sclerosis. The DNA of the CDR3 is TGTGCCAGCAGCTTAACACCAAGCTCCTACAATGAGCAGTTCTTC. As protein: CASSLTPSSYNEQFF.